The 22 T cell receptor beta chains reported below all come from one sample, sequenced in a study of neurological immune-mediated disorders. TCRdb re-called the 5' RACE reads through MiXCR, storing one row per CDR3 protein. The sample shows 80,000 or so distinct CDR3 sequences, around 9.9% of them seen only once. The sequencing sample was made of PBMCs. The receptor set was obtained from a man over 45 in good health.

This clonotype was recorded at least ten times. For the CDR3, the DNA is TGTGCCACCAGCAGAGATTACCCGGGCTGGGAGACCAAAAACATTCAGTACTTC. Encoded protein: CATSRDYPGWETKNIQYF. The chain uses TRBV15 and TRBJ2-4; a possible D gene is TRBD2 (5 bases). The germline CDR1 and CDR2 sequences are LNHNV and YYDKDF (reference sequence). V lost 0 bases, J lost 2 bases, and 17 bases lay in between. The CDR3 runs to 18 residues.

This clonotype showed up many times. The rearrangement links TRBV6-6 to TRBJ2-7; D possibly uses TRBD1 or TRBD2 (5 bases each). The germline V gene encodes CDR1 MNHNY and CDR2 SVGAGI (reference sequence). The CDR3 loop spans 15 amino acids. With 8 bases removed from V and 4 bases from J, the gap between germline ends came to 21 bases. In DNA form, the CDR3 reads TGTGCCAGCTCAAGCCCCGGGAAAGGGACGTACGAGCAGTACTTC. It is translated as CASSSPGKGTYEQYF.

The table lists this clonotype with many counts. The CDR3 protein is CSVGKGNYGYTF. DNA for the CDR3: TGCAGCGTTGGGAAGGGTAACTATGGCTACACCTTC. The V gene is TRBV29-1, the J gene TRBJ1-2; D unresolved. V was clipped by 4 bases and J by 1 base, with 7 bases between them. The CDR3 is 12 residues long. Germline V gene data show CDR1 as SQVTM and CDR2 as ANQGSEA. The variable domain in full, completed from reference TRBV29-1 and TRBJ1-2, reads SAVISQKPSRDICQRGTSLTIQCQVDSQVTMMFWYRQQPGQSLTLIATANQGSEATYESGFVIDKFPISRPNLTFSTLTVSNMSPEDSSIYLCSVGKGNYGYTFGSGTRLTVV.

The genes are TRBV15 and TRBJ2-7; D possibly uses TRBD1 or TRBD2 (5 bases each). The CDR3 has 15 residues. V shed 3 bases and J shed 2 bases, with 14 bases lying between them. The germline CDR1 and CDR2 sequences are LNHNV and YYDKDF (reference sequence). The CDR3 is CATSSLGGTPYEQYF. The CDR3, as DNA: TGTGCCACCAGCAGCTTAGGTGGGACCCCCTACGAGCAGTACTTC.

Ten or more counts support this clonotype. This rearrangement joins TRBV5-1 to TRBJ2-1, with TRBD2 matching 10 bases. From germline, CDR1 is SGHRS and CDR2 YFSETQ. J lost 8 bases, V lost 0 bases, and 8 bases had no gene match. The CDR3 is made up of 16 amino acids. This CDR3 reads CASSLGASGGIDEQFF. The CDR3 DNA is TGCGCCAGCAGCTTGGGGGCTAGCGGGGGAATTGATGAGCAGTTCTTC. The full variable domain, rest sourced from reference TRBV5-1 and TRBJ2-1, is KAGVTQTPRYLIKTRGQQVTLSCSPISGHRSVSWYQQTPGQGLQFLFEYFSETQRNKGNFPGRFSGRQFSNSRSEMNVSTLELGDSALYLCASSLGASGGIDEQFFGPGTRLTVL.

Many counts were recorded for this clonotype. This sequence joins TRBV20-1 and TRBJ1-1; D not certain. The CDR3 spans 11 residues. V shed 5 bases and J shed 7 bases, with 11 bases lying between them. Germline CDR1 and CDR2: DFQATT and SNEGSKA (reference sequence). Here the CDR3 DNA reads TGCAGTGCTTCGGACGGAGGTGAAGCTTTCTTT. Translated, it gives CSASDGGEAFF.

The sample holds many counts of this clonotype. The rearrangement links TRBV24-1 to TRBJ1-2, with TRBD1 identical over 9 bases. CDR3 length: 15 amino acids. The J segment lost 6 bases and the V segment lost 4 bases, leaving 8 bases of the junction unmatched. The germline gives CDR1 KGHDR, CDR2 SFDVKD. The CDR3 here is CATSDSGTGRNGYTF. The CDR3 DNA is TGTGCCACCAGTGACTCTGGGACAGGGAGGAATGGCTACACCTTC.

This clonotype was picked up many times. The chain uses TRBV5-1 and TRBJ1-4; D not resolved. This CDR3 region has 15 residues. The germline CDR1 and CDR2 sequences are SGHRS and YFSETQ. Trimming removed 1 base at V and 8 bases at J, with 15 bases between. The CDR3 here is CASSLSAQAGEKLFF. Here the CDR3 DNA reads TGCGCCAGCAGCTTGTCGGCTCAGGCGGGGGAAAAACTGTTTTTT. Based on the CDR3 plus reference TRBV5-1 and TRBJ1-4, the full variable domain is KAGVTQTPRYLIKTRGQQVTLSCSPISGHRSVSWYQQTPGQGLQFLFEYFSETQRNKGNFPGRFSGRQFSNSRSEMNVSTLELGDSALYLCASSLSAQAGEKLFFGSGTQLSVL.

This chain links TRBV7-9 with TRBJ1-4; D remains unclear. Germline CDR1 SEHNR, CDR2 FQNEAQ (reference sequence). This CDR3 spans 16 amino acids. Trimming removed 3 bases at V and 1 base at J, with 12 bases between. The CDR3 DNA reads as TGTGCCAGCAGCTTTCGGAGGGCCGGAACTAATGAAAAACTGTTTTTT. Protein: CASSFRRAGTNEKLFF.

This clonotype was counted at least ten times. The rearrangement uses TRBV5-1 and TRBJ1-2; no reliable D call. V dropped 0 bases and J dropped 2 bases, with 11 bases sitting between them. Per the germline V gene, CDR1 is SGHRS and CDR2 is YFSETQ. CDR3 length: 15 residues. CDR3 in amino acids: CASSLADGPNYGYTF. As DNA, the CDR3 is TGCGCCAGCAGCTTGGCGGACGGCCCAAACTATGGCTACACCTTC. Drawing the rest from reference TRBV5-1 and TRBJ1-2, the complete variable domain is KAGVTQTPRYLIKTRGQQVTLSCSPISGHRSVSWYQQTPGQGLQFLFEYFSETQRNKGNFPGRFSGRQFSNSRSEMNVSTLELGDSALYLCASSLADGPNYGYTFGSGTRLTVV.

This clonotype was seen many times. The chain combines TRBV29-1 with TRBJ2-3, with 9 bases fitting TRBD1. The J segment lost 6 bases and the V segment lost 6 bases, leaving 10 bases of the junction unmatched. This CDR3 is built from 14 residues. Per germline, CDR1 SQVTM and CDR2 ANQGSEA. DNA of the CDR3: TGCAGCGTCGCCCCGGGACAGGGAATGGATACGCAGTATTTT. Translation: CSVAPGQGMDTQYF.

This clonotype was counted a few times. The chain combines TRBV12-3 or TRBV12-4 with TRBJ1-5; weak D call: TRBD1 (5 bases). This CDR3 is built from 13 residues. Trimming took off 8 bases at V and 3 bases at J, with 11 bases between the two ends. CDR3: CASQWGTNQPQHF. In DNA form, the CDR3 reads TGTGCCAGCCAATGGGGGACCAATCAGCCCCAGCATTTT.

This clonotype has ten or more counts. J is TRBJ2-7 and V is TRBV5-1; maybe TRBD2 (6 bases). Germline V CDR1 and CDR2: SGHRS, YFSETQ. This CDR3 contains 14 residues. The V and J ends lost 4 bases and 2 bases respectively, with 13 bases between them. CDR3 in amino acids: CASSETTGAYEQYF. CDR3 DNA: TGCGCCAGCAGCGAAACCACGGGGGCCTACGAGCAGTACTTC.

Many counts were recorded for this clonotype. CDR3 DNA sequence: TGTGCCAGCAGGGGGCTGGGTAGCGGTAACAATGAGCAGTTCTTC. Translating gives CASRGLGSGNNEQFF. The J gene is TRBJ2-1, the V gene TRBV6-5, with D tentatively TRBD2 (6 bases). Germline V CDR1 and CDR2: MNHEY, SVGAGI. The CDR3 has 15 residues. Trimming removed 6 bases at V and 5 bases at J, with 17 bases between.

This clonotype was seen repeatedly, ten times or more. The V gene is TRBV29-1, the J gene TRBJ2-2; D call uncertain. This CDR3 has 14 residues. Germline CDR1 SQVTM, CDR2 ANQGSEA. Trimming removed 4 bases at V and 0 bases at J, with 9 bases between. CDR3 amino acids: CSVAELSNTGELFF. The CDR3 coding sequence is TGCAGCGTTGCAGAACTTTCGAACACCGGGGAGCTGTTTTTT.

This clonotype appeared many times. This chain joins TRBV10-3 and TRBJ2-6; TRBD1 might be the D (6 bases). The CDR3 is made up of 15 amino acids. With 8 bases removed from V and 0 bases from J, the gap between germline ends came to 11 bases. Germline-derived CDR1 and CDR2 are ENHRY and SYGVKD. The CDR3 sequence is CAIGGQFSGANVLTF. CDR3 coding DNA: TGTGCCATCGGTGGACAGTTCTCTGGGGCCAACGTCCTGACTTTC.

This clonotype showed up many times. V is TRBV9 and J is TRBJ2-1; 10 bases map to TRBD2. From germline, CDR1 is SGDLS and CDR2 YYNGEE. This CDR3 has 15 amino acids. The V segment lost 1 base and the J segment 9 bases; nucleotides outside the gene matches: 7. Here the CDR3 DNA reads TGTGCCAGCAGCGTATTGCGGCTAGCGGGAGCTGAGCAGTTCTTC. Its protein product is CASSVLRLAGAEQFF.

There are many counts of this clonotype. The chain employs TRBV20-1 and TRBJ2-7; D gene uncertain. Trimming left V 3 bases short and J 2 bases short, with 8 bases between. Germline V gene data show CDR1 as DFQATT and CDR2 as SNEGSKA (reference sequence). There are 12 residues in the CDR3. The CDR3 DNA reads as TGCAGTGCTAGCGCGGTACCCTACGAGCAGTACTTC. Encoded protein: CSASAVPYEQYF.

This clonotype was recorded many times. The J gene is TRBJ1-3, the V gene TRBV10-3; the D is unclear. The germline V and J ends were trimmed by 2 bases and 0 bases, with 5 bases remaining between them. The CDR3 extends over 14 amino acids. CDR1 is ENHRY and CDR2 is SYGVKD in the germline V gene. CDR3 protein: CAISEAGSGNTIYF. The CDR3 DNA is TGTGCCATCAGTGAGGCAGGCTCTGGAAACACCATATATTTT.

This clonotype was observed at least ten times. The chain has TRBV3-1 and TRBJ2-7; unclear D gene. The CDR3 spans 13 residues. Per the germline V gene, CDR1 is LGHDT and CDR2 is YNNKEL (reference sequence). V was pared by 6 bases and J by 3 bases, with 12 bases between. This CDR3 is CASRTGLGYEQYF. DNA of the CDR3: TGTGCCAGCAGAACCGGGTTGGGCTACGAGCAGTACTTC.

Points on this clonotype: A clone one base away is much larger, so this may be a read error. V usage is TRBV7-9 and J usage is TRBJ1-2; D might be TRBD1 (6 bases). The CDR3 runs 13 residues. In germline, CDR1 is SEHNR, CDR2 FQNEAQ (reference sequence). CDR3 protein: CANSPKGGYGYTF. The CDR3, as DNA: TGTGCCAACAGCCCAAAAGGGGGCTATGGCTACACCTTC.

This clonotype was picked up many times. This chain joins TRBV5-1 and TRBJ2-3; the D is unclear. Germline V CDR1 and CDR2: SGHRS, YFSETQ. V dropped 4 bases and J dropped 0 bases, with 9 bases sitting between them. CDR3 size: 14 residues. The CDR3 protein is CASSPTRSTDTQYF. Written as DNA, the CDR3 is TGCGCCAGCAGCCCAACTCGGAGCACAGATACGCAGTATTTT.